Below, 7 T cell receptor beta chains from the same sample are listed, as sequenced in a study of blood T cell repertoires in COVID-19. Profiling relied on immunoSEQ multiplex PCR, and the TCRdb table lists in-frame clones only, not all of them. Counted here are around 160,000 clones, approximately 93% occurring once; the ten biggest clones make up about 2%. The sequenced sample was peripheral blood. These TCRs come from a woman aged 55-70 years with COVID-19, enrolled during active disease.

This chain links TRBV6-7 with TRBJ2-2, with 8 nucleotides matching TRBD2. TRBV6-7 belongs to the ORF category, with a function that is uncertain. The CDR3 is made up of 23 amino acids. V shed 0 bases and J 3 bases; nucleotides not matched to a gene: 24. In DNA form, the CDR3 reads TGTGCCAGCAGTTACTCGAGTTGTTGTTCGGGGGGGCCAGACTACAAATACACCGGGGAGCTGTTTTTT. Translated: CASSYSSCCSGGPDYKYTGELFF.

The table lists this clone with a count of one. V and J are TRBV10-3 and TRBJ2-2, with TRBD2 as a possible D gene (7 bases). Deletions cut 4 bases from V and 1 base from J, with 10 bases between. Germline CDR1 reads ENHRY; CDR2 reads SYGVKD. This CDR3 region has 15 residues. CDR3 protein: CAISVGGLNTGELFF. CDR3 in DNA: TGTGCCATCAGTGTCGGGGGGCTGAACACCGGGGAGCTGTTTTTT.

The CDR3 DNA reads as TGTGCCAGCAGACACAGGGGGAACACTGAAGCTTTCTTT. Residues: CASRHRGNTEAFF. The chain has TRBV7-2 and TRBJ1-1; 7 nucleotides agree with TRBD1. The CDR3 consists of 13 residues. Germline assignment: CDR1 SGHTA and CDR2 FQGNSA. The junction had 2 bases not matched to a gene; V was cut back by 6 bases and J by 1 base.

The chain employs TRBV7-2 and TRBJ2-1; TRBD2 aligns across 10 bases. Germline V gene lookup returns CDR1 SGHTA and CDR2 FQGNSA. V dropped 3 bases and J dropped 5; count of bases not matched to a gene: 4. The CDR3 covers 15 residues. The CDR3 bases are TGTGCCAGCAGCTTCAGCGGGGGGGAAAACAATGAGCAGTTCTTC. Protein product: CASSFSGGENNEQFF. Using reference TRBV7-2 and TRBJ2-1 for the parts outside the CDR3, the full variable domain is GAGVSQSPSNKVTEKGKDVELRCDPISGHTALYWYRQSLGQGLEFLIYFQGNSAPDKSGLPSDRFSAERTGGSVSTLTIQRTQQEDSAVYLCASSFSGGENNEQFFGPGTRLTVL.

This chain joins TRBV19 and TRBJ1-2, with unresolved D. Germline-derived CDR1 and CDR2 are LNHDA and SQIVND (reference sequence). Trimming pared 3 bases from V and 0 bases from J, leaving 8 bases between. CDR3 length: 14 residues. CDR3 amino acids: CASSIFGANYGYTF. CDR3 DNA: TGTGCCAGTAGTATCTTCGGGGCTAACTATGGCTACACCTTC.

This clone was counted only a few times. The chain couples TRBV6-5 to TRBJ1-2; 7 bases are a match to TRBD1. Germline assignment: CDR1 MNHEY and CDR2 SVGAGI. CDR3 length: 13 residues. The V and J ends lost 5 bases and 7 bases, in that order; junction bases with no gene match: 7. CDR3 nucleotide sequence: TGTGCCAGCAGTCGACAGGGTGAACGTGGCTACACCTTC. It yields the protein CASSRQGERGYTF.

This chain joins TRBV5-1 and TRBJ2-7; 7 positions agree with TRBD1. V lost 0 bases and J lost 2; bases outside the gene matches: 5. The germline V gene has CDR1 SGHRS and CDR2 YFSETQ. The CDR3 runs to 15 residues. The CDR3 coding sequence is TGCGCCAGCAGCTTGGAGCCGGGACAGACCTACGAGCAGTACTTC. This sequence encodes CASSLEPGQTYEQYF.